This TCR beta chain was recovered during a study of T cells and Merkel cell carcinoma outcomes (dated by TCRdb to about 2020). Regarding the study in general: The study examined the tumor T-cell repertoire together with T-cell density as predictors of clinical outcome in patients with Merkel cell carcinoma. General findings and caveats noted by the study authors: The combination of T-cell repertoire features and T-cell density was reported to predict clinical outcomes in patients with Merkel cell carcinoma.

This clone was seen only a few times. Its antigen is still unknown. The input lacks base qualities; no much larger clone sits a single base away. Samples came from patients with Merkel cell carcinoma. The library was built by means of the immunoSEQ multiplex PCR assay. TCRdb retrieved this table from immuneACCESS and kept in-frame rearrangements only. Not all clones are present; in checked studies, unresolved V genes account for under half, and no reason is known for the remainder. This sample gives about 9,200 clones in total; around four fifths of them show up just once. Around 2.5% of the sample lies in the top ten. Its CDR3 holds 16 amino acids, cysteine through phenylalanine. Of the read, only the CDR3 DNA is kept; its 48 bases are in frame from base 1. After removal of 2 bases from V and 3 bases from J, the junction retains 5 bases not matched to a gene. Via the germline V gene, CDR1 is SGDLS and CDR2 YYNGEE.

The V and J genes are TRBV9 and TRBJ2-1, with TRBD2 matching 10 junction bases. This clonotype was sampled from a human donor with Merkel cell carcinoma. The sequencing input was tumor tissue from Merkel cell carcinoma. Read as DNA, the sequence is TGTGCCAGCAGCGTGGGTAGCGGGGGGCTCTACAATGAGCAGTTCTTC. Its product reads: CASSVGSGGLYNEQFF.